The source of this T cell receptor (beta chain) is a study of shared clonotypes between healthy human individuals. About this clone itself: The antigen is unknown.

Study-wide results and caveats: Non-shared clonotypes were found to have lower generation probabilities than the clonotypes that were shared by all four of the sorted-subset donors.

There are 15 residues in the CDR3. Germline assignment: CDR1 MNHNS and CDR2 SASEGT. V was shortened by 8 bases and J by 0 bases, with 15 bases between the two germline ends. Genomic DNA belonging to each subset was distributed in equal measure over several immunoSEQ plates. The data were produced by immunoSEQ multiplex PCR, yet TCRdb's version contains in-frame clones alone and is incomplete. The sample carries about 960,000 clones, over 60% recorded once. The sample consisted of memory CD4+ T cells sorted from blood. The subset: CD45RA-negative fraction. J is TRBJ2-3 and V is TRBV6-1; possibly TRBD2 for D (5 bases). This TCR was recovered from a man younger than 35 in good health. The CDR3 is CASRRTPTSTDTQYF. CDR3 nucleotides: TGTGCCAGCCGAAGGACTCCTACTAGCACAGATACGCAGTATTTT.